Sequencing of this TCR beta chain was carried out in a study of Ad26.COV2.S vaccination and SARS-CoV-2 variants. Treatment specified: around 19 received Ad26.COV2.S at low or high dose, single or two shots; 5 received placebo; per-sample allocation not given. Collection of the samples took place on day 63 after the first injection of vaccine or placebo. The method was immunoSEQ multiplex PCR; TCRdb's version includes in-frame clones alone and lacks a portion of them. This table holds around 500,000 clones, 89% found once. Germline CDR1 reads SGHAT; CDR2 reads FQNNGV. With V trimmed by 5 bases and J by 7 bases, 5 bases remained unmatched. This CDR3 is built from 15 residues.

The receptor comes from a person aged 18 to 59 who received the Ad26.COV2.S COVID-19 vaccine or a placebo. This specimen consisted of peripheral blood, obtained in a trial of Ad26.COV2.S vaccine versus placebo. The V gene is TRBV11-2, the J gene TRBJ2-1; 13 bases fit TRBD2. This chain's CDR3 is CASSITSGRENEQFF. The DNA of the CDR3 is TGTGCCAGCAGCATAACTAGCGGGAGGGAGAATGAGCAGTTCTTC.